A selection of T cell receptor beta chains follows, all from one sample in a study of human T cells and chemical hapten exposure. In TCRdb, the RACE reads were re-called with MiXCR into one record per CDR3 protein. The profile covers 80,000 to 95,000 distinct CDR3 sequences, with 8% to 13% appearing a single time and less than 2.5% taken by the ten largest. The sequencing used whole blood, collected in connection with sensitization to the hapten diphenylcyclopropenone (DPC). Receptor source: a man aged 35-49 years with alopecia areata. Some clones in this sample may be carry-over from other donors' samples. The CDR3 runs from the conserved cysteine through the conserved F or W. The D gene is left open where the match is weak. Only some rows state a clone size, as once, few, many or a class for expanded clones.

>15|-|once|TRBJ1-1|TRBV7-8
CASIRRRHMNTEAFF
TGTGCCAGCATTAGAAGGAGACACATGAACACTGAAGCTTTCTTT
>14|-|few|TRBJ2-7|TRBV6-5
CASSRTIRGGEQYF
TGTGCCAGCAGCCGAACGATCAGGGGGGGGGAGCAGTACTTC
>17|-|many|TRBJ2-1|TRBV7-8
CASSLVGGAATRNEQFF
TGTGCCAGCAGCTTAGTGGGGGGGGCGGCCACGAGGAATGAGCAGTTCTTC
>17|TRBD2|-|TRBJ2-3|TRBV4-2
CASSQEWAGVSTDTQYF
TGTGCCAGCAGCCAAGAGTGGGCGGGAGTGAGCACAGATACGCAGTATTTT
>16|TRBD2|-|TRBJ2-5|TRBV4-1
CASSQDLAGAGKTQYF
TGCGCCAGCAGCCAAGATCTAGCGGGAGCTGGGAAGACCCAGTACTTC
>12|-|many|TRBJ1-1|TRBV18
CASSPANTEAFF
TGTGCCAGCTCCCCAGCGAACACTGAAGCTTTCTTT
>14|-|many|TRBJ1-1|TRBV9
CASSVNVRGTEAFF
TGTGCCAGCAGCGTAAACGTCAGGGGCACTGAAGCTTTCTTT
>13|-|many|TRBJ1-1|TRBV7-7
CASSLSDDTEAFF
TGTGCTAGCAGCTTATCGGACGACACTGAAGCTTTCTTT
>13|-|few|TRBJ2-2|TRBV6-6
CASSYNPTGELFF
TGTGCCAGCAGTTACAACCCCACCGGGGAGCTGTTTTTT
>16|TRBD1|few|TRBJ2-7|TRBV5-6
CASSPPPGQGTYEQYF
TGTGCCAGCAGCCCGCCGCCGGGACAGGGGACGTACGAGCAGTACTTC
>17|TRBD1|-|TRBJ2-6|TRBV28
CASSFRAGGSGANVLTF
TGTGCCAGCAGTTTCCGTGCAGGGGGCTCCGGGGCCAACGTCCTGACTTTC
>16|-|many|TRBJ1-6|TRBV7-6
CASSLDQGPYNSPLHF
TGTGCCAGCAGCTTAGATCAGGGACCCTATAATTCACCCCTCCACTTT
>13|TRBD1|many|TRBJ1-1|TRBV10-3
CASSDRGNTEAFF
TGTGCCTCCTCGGACAGGGGGAACACTGAAGCTTTCTTT
>12|-|-|TRBJ2-5|TRBV12-3/TRBV12-4
CASFSAGETQYF
TGTGCCAGCTTTTCGGCGGGAGAGACCCAGTACTTC
>15|-|many|TRBJ1-2|TRBV6-2/TRBV6-3
CASSEPGYGTYGYTF
TGTGCCAGCAGTGAACCCGGATACGGAACCTATGGCTACACCTTC
>17|-|-|TRBJ2-1|TRBV19
CASSIDPGTTGAQGAFF
TGTGCCAGTAGTATAGATCCAGGGACAACCGGGGCCCAAGGGGCGTTCTTC
>14|-|many|TRBJ2-3|TRBV7-2
CATRSSFSTDTQYF
TGTGCCACCAGAAGCAGTTTCAGCACAGATACGCAGTATTTT
>13|-|-|TRBJ2-5|TRBV4-3
CASSRTVQETQYF
TGCGCCAGCAGCCGGACGGTCCAAGAGACCCAGTACTTC
>14|-|few|TRBJ2-5|TRBV5-1
CASSFGSGQETQYF
TGCGCCAGCAGCTTCGGTAGCGGCCAAGAGACCCAGTACTTC
>15|TRBD2|few|TRBJ2-3|TRBV5-1
CASIRGSFGTDTQYF
TGCGCCAGCATCCGCGGGAGCTTCGGCACAGATACGCAGTATTTT
>14|-|few|TRBJ2-5|TRBV6-2/TRBV6-3
CASRYDGQLKTQYF
TGTGCCAGCAGGTACGACGGTCAACTAAAGACCCAGTACTTC
>14|-|few|TRBJ2-3|TRBV5-1
CASSLPVQGNTQYF
TGCGCCAGCAGCTTGCCCGTTCAGGGGAATACGCAGTATTTT
>15|-|few|TRBJ2-1|TRBV7-2
CASSLYGEQYNEQFF
TGTGCCAGCAGCTTATACGGAGAGCAATACAATGAGCAGTTCTTC
>13|-|many|TRBJ2-7|TRBV7-2
CASSLALLLEQYF
TGTGCCAGCAGCTTAGCCCTACTACTCGAGCAGTACTTC
>19|-|few|TRBJ2-6|TRBV7-8
CASSLARTATGSGANVLTF
TGTGCCAGCAGCTTAGCCCGGACAGCTACCGGCTCTGGGGCCAACGTCCTGACTTTC
>17|TRBD1|many|TRBJ1-1|TRBV15
CATSRGGQGRGWTEAFF
TGTGCCACCAGCAGAGGCGGACAGGGAAGAGGGTGGACTGAAGCTTTCTTT
>16|-|-|TRBJ2-1|TRBV5-6
CASSLGRARVYNEQFF
TGTGCCAGCAGCTTGGGGAGGGCTAGAGTCTACAATGAGCAGTTCTTC
>15|-|few|TRBJ2-7|TRBV12-3/TRBV12-4
CASSPQEGSGREQYF
TGTGCCAGCAGTCCGCAAGAGGGGTCGGGGCGGGAGCAGTACTTC
>14|-|-|TRBJ1-6|TRBV2
CASSEKTAFSPLHF
TGTGCCAGCAGTGAAAAGACGGCCTTTTCACCCCTCCACTTT
>17|TRBD2|-|TRBJ2-5|TRBV7-2
CASSLRAGAGRQETQYF
TGTGCCAGCAGCTTACGTGCGGGAGCGGGTAGGCAAGAGACCCAGTACTTC
>14|TRBD1|few|TRBJ1-1|TRBV20-1
CSARVGGGNTEAFF
TGCAGTGCTAGAGTAGGGGGCGGAAACACTGAAGCTTTCTTT
>14|TRBD1|-|TRBJ2-5|TRBV20-1
CSARTGSWEETQYF
TGCAGTGCTCGGACAGGGTCTTGGGAAGAGACCCAGTACTTC
>14|-|few|TRBJ1-1|TRBV9
CASSAGRLNTEAFF
TGTGCCAGCAGCGCGGGGCGGTTGAACACTGAAGCTTTCTTT